Each of the 6 T cell receptor beta chains below was sequenced from the same sample in a study of radiation and T cells in renal cell carcinoma. The time point is: blood 2 weeks post-SBRT. As for treatment: 15 Gy SBRT to primary tumor, nephrectomy 4 weeks later. Repertoires were generated with immunoSEQ multiplex PCR, while TCRdb's copy carries only in-frame clones and drops some. The table includes 70,000 to 80,000 clones, approximately 86% detected once. Sequencing used blood, obtained from a patient whose treatment included radiotherapy and nephrectomy. Receptor source: a woman in her forties or fifties with renal cell carcinoma.

The chain joins TRBV2 to TRBJ2-1, with 10 bases lining up with TRBD1. From germline, CDR1 is SNHLY and CDR2 FYNNEI. The CDR3 extends over 14 amino acids. The ends lost 8 bases at V and 5 bases at J; junction bases unmatched: 6. The CDR3 nucleotides read TGTGCCAGCGACAGCGACAGGGGGCACAATGAGCAGTTCTTC. Translating it yields CASDSDRGHNEQFF.

V gene TRBV29-1 combines with J gene TRBJ1-1; D is ambiguous. The germline V gene has CDR1 SQVTM and CDR2 ANQGSEA. With 4 bases removed from V and 4 bases from J, the gap between germline ends came to 13 bases. The CDR3 runs 13 residues. Here the CDR3 reads CSVGQVISTEAFF. The CDR3 region has the DNA TGCAGCGTTGGTCAGGTGATATCCACTGAAGCTTTCTTT.

V is TRBV9 and J is TRBJ1-1; TRBD1 matches at 7 bases. The germline gives CDR1 SGDLS, CDR2 YYNGEE. With 4 bases clipped from V and 3 bases from J, the junction kept 3 bases outside the gene matches. The CDR3 has 13 amino acids. CDR3 sequence reads: CASSNRGDTEAFF. Written as DNA, the CDR3 is TGTGCCAGCAGCAACAGGGGCGACACTGAAGCTTTCTTT.

The chain combines TRBV27 with TRBJ1-4, with D possibly matching TRBD1 (5 bases). Trimming removed 2 bases at V and 3 bases at J, with 10 bases between. In germline, CDR1 is MNHEY, CDR2 SMNVEV (reference sequence). This CDR3 contains 15 residues. CDR3 sequence: CASSLEGLANEKLFF. In DNA form, the CDR3 reads TGTGCCAGCAGTTTAGAGGGGTTGGCTAATGAAAAACTGTTTTTT.

The chain recombines TRBV19 with TRBJ2-6, with D hard to call. The germline V gene encodes CDR1 LNHDA and CDR2 SQIVND (reference sequence). V shed 6 bases and J shed 7 bases, with 10 bases lying between them. This CDR3 is built from 13 residues. The CDR3 reads CASSPRLANVLTF. In DNA form, the CDR3 reads TGTGCCAGTAGCCCCCGTCTAGCCAACGTCCTGACTTTC.

The V and J genes are TRBV10-3 and TRBJ2-5; the D is unclear. CDR1 and CDR2 (germline): ENHRY, SYGVKD. The CDR3 covers 13 residues. Trimming took 6 bases from V and 4 from J, leaving 12 bases between them. DNA for the CDR3: TGTGCCATCAGCTTACAGAGCTCAGAGACCCAGTACTTC. As protein: CAISLQSSETQYF.